This T cell receptor (beta chain) was profiled in a study of T-cell memory formation after mild COVID-19. The trim removed 5 bases at V and 3 bases at J, leaving 5 bases unmatched. Germline CDR1 LNHDA, CDR2 SQIVND (reference sequence). This CDR3 region has 17 residues. Constant-segment primers were used for 5'RACE, and the resulting TCR alpha and TCR beta cDNA libraries carried sample barcodes and UMIs. One entry per CDR3 protein, called by TCRdb with MiXCR from the 5' RACE reads. The sample includes just over 50,000 distinct CDR3 sequences, over 8.5% of them seen just once. Study-level points and caveats: In second-wave clones peaking day 37, SARS-CoV-2 specificity remained unconfirmed.

Worth noting for this clonotype: What it binds is unknown.

This clonotype was obtained from an adult woman who had mild COVID-19 (a few samples of this study predate the infection). Cell type and time point are not known. The chain links TRBV19 to TRBJ2-3; TRBD2 matches at 16 bases. Sequencing was performed on PBMCs or a T cell subset sorted from them (not recorded which). The CDR3: CASSAGLAGGQTDTQYF. The DNA of the CDR3 is TGTGCCAGTAGTGCGGGACTAGCGGGGGGGCAGACAGATACGCAGTATTTT.